This TCR beta chain is from a study of response to subunit inactivated influenza vaccine. This clonotype was seen only a few times. The antigen is undetermined. Regarding the study as a whole: It was suggested by the authors that few new T cells are recruited by each seasonal influenza vaccination.

Germline CDR1 SGHVS, CDR2 FQNEAQ. This CDR3 comprises 15 residues. J lost 3 bases, V lost 2 bases, and 3 bases had no gene match. TCRdb fed the RT-PCR reads into MiXCR, producing one record per CDR3 protein. The data contain 600,000 to 850,000 distinct CDR3 sequences, 13% to 15% of them singletons. The source of this sequence is a man in his fifties who received an inactivated influenza vaccine. The V call is TRBV7-8, the J call TRBJ2-5, with TRBD2 matching over 10 bases. The sample in question was PBMCs from blood, obtained about 14 days before vaccination. The CDR3 loop reads CASSLWTSGEETQYF. The DNA of the CDR3 is TGTGCCAGCAGCTTATGGACTAGCGGTGAAGAGACCCAGTACTTC.